Presented here are 25 T cell receptor beta chains from one specimen sequenced in a study of beta chain features in type 1 diabetes. The whole isolated RNA underwent reverse transcription, so sequencing captured expressed TCRB transcripts. Method: immunoSEQ multiplex PCR; TCRdb's copy keeps in-frame clones and lacks some. The repertoire has under 900,000 clones, about a sixth of them found once; the top ten carry 0.02% to 0.025%. Sequencing used naive CD4+ T cells from blood. The source of these receptors is a woman younger than 35 in good health.

This clone was seen a handful of times. This chain links TRBV29-1 with TRBJ2-5; D is undetermined. The J call may be mistaken, given a closer DNA end match to TRBJ2-7. Germline CDR1 and CDR2: SQVTM and ANQGSEA. The CDR3 spans 11 residues. CDR3 in amino acids: CSVGWIDEQYF. CDR3 coding DNA: TGCAGCGTTGGATGGATCGACGAGCAGTACTTC.

This clone appeared a few times. This sample includes further DNA sequences coding for the same CDR3. The chain links TRBV7-9 to TRBJ2-1; D is uncertain. The CDR3 is 13 residues long. Germline V CDR1 and CDR2: SEHNR, FQNEAQ (reference sequence). Trimming removed 5 bases from V and 3 bases from J, with 8 bases in between. The CDR3 is CASSLTGYNEQFF. The CDR3, as DNA: TGTGCCAGCAGCCTTACCGGCTACAATGAGCAGTTCTTC.

This rearrangement joins TRBV23-1 to TRBJ2-2; 10 positions agree with TRBD2. TRBV23-1 has ORF status, its function being uncertain. The ends lost 0 bases at V and 2 bases at J; junction bases unmatched: 9. The CDR3 contains 19 residues. Written as DNA, the CDR3 is TGCGCCAGCAGTCAATCTCGGACTACTAGCGGGATTAACACCGGGGAGCTGTTTTTT. This sequence encodes CASSQSRTTSGINTGELFF.

Worth noting for this clone: Other DNA sequences in the sample encode the same CDR3. This chain connects TRBV15 to TRBJ1-1, with D possibly matching TRBD1 (5 bases). V dropped 1 base and J dropped 1 base, with 7 bases sitting between them. The germline V gene encodes CDR1 LNHNV and CDR2 YYDKDF (reference sequence). There are 14 residues in the CDR3. The CDR3 loop reads CATSRGQGNTEAFF. Here the CDR3 DNA reads TGTGCCACCAGCAGAGGCCAGGGGAACACTGAAGCTTTCTTT.

The chain joins TRBV4-2 to TRBJ2-3; possibly TRBD1 or TRBD2 for D (5 bases each). Deletions cut 1 base from V and 2 bases from J, with 13 bases between. CDR3 length: 16 residues. The V gene's germline CDR1 is LGHNA and CDR2 YNFKEQ. CDR3 region: CASSQAGTLNTDTQYF. The DNA of the CDR3 is TGTGCCAGCAGCCAAGCAGGGACGTTAAACACAGATACGCAGTATTTT.

This clone came up a few times. The J gene is TRBJ2-7, the V gene TRBV19; TRBD1 is a possible D gene (6 bases). This CDR3 region has 15 residues. Trimming removed 6 bases at V and 2 bases at J, with 17 bases between. Per the germline V gene, CDR1 is LNHDA and CDR2 is SQIVND (reference sequence). The DNA for the CDR3 is TGTGCCAGTAGCCGGGACACACAACTCCCCTACGAGCAGTACTTC. It is translated as CASSRDTQLPYEQYF. Variable domain in full (rest from reference TRBV19 and TRBJ2-7): DGGITQSPKYLFRKEGQNVTLSCEQNLNHDAMYWYRQDPGQGLRLIYYSQIVNDFQKGDIAEGYSVSREKKESFPLTVTSAQKNPTAFYLCASSRDTQLPYEQYFGPGTRLTVT.

This clone was seen a handful of times. The chain recombines TRBV7-8 with TRBJ2-1, with 9 bases that match TRBD2. V was clipped by 1 base and J by 10 bases; unmatched bases: 5. The CDR3 extends over 14 amino acids. The germline V gene has CDR1 SGHVS and CDR2 FQNEAQ. The CDR3 DNA is TGTGCCAGCAGCTTAGTGGTACTAGCGGGCGAGCAGTTCTTC. Protein sequence: CASSLVVLAGEQFF.

This chain connects TRBV27 to TRBJ1-4, with D maybe TRBD1 (5 bases). The CDR3 has 15 amino acids. Germline V gene sequence: CDR1 MNHEY, CDR2 SMNVEV (reference sequence). The ends were cut back, 0 bases at V and 5 bases at J, with 10 bases in the middle. DNA of the CDR3: TGTGCCAGCAGTTTATCGGGACGGGAAAATGAAAAACTGTTTTTT. Residues: CASSLSGRENEKLFF.

In this sample, this clone turned up a few times. The J gene is TRBJ2-7, the V gene TRBV27, with 7 bases lining up with TRBD2. V trimming: 4 bases; J trimming: 12 bases; junction bases outside the gene matches: 12. The CDR3 runs to 13 residues. CDR1 is MNHEY and CDR2 is SMNVEV in the germline V gene (reference sequence). The CDR3 sequence is CASSWTRNGFLYF. The CDR3 bases are TGTGCCAGCAGTTGGACTAGGAATGGTTTTCTGTACTTC.

This clone was seen a handful of times. The V gene is TRBV7-3, the J gene TRBJ2-1, with 7 bases matching TRBD1. Germline-derived CDR1 and CDR2 are SGHTA and FQGTGA. J lost 8 bases, V lost 3 bases, and 7 bases had no gene match. There are 14 residues in the CDR3. This CDR3 is CASSFDRDSHEQFF. The CDR3 DNA reads TGTGCCAGCAGCTTCGACAGGGATTCTCATGAGCAGTTCTTC.

The gene calls are TRBV18 and TRBJ2-1; TRBD2 agrees at 8 bases. V lost 1 base to trimming and J lost 3 bases; unmatched junction nucleotides: 5. The CDR3 runs 16 residues. Germline V gives CDR1 KGHSH, CDR2 LQKENI. CDR3: CASSPLSSGYYNEQFF. As DNA, the CDR3 is TGTGCCAGCTCACCACTTTCTAGCGGGTACTACAATGAGCAGTTCTTC.

This chain uses TRBV7-9 with TRBJ2-5; no reliable D call. Trimming left V 4 bases short and J 3 bases short, with 9 bases between. This CDR3 comprises 13 residues. Germline V gene sequence: CDR1 SEHNR, CDR2 FQNEAQ (reference sequence). This CDR3 is CASSSSLEETQYF. CDR3 nucleotide sequence: TGTGCCAGCAGCTCGTCGCTTGAAGAGACCCAGTACTTC.

The chain is built from TRBV28 and TRBJ2-3, with 7 bases fitting TRBD1. V lost 5 bases, J lost 7 bases, and 12 bases stayed unmatched. CDR1 MDHEN and CDR2 SYDVKM come from the germline V gene. The CDR3 is made up of 15 amino acids. The CDR3 protein is CASSARLEGANTQYF. The DNA of the CDR3 is TGTGCCAGCAGTGCCCGCCTAGAGGGGGCGAATACGCAGTATTTT. The whole variable domain, filled in from reference TRBV28 and TRBJ2-3, reads DVKVTQSSRYLVKRTGEKVFLECVQDMDHENMFWYRQDPGLGLRLIYFSYDVKMKEKGDIPEGYSVSREKKERFSLILESASTNQTSMYLCASSARLEGANTQYFGPGTRLTVL.

This chain joins TRBV6-6 and TRBJ2-5; D is perhaps TRBD1 (6 bases). The V gene's germline CDR1 is MNHNY and CDR2 SVGAGI (reference sequence). CDR3 size: 14 residues. V lost 6 bases and J lost 9, with 20 bases in between. CDR3 bases: TGTGCCAGCAGCAACAGGGACACAGCATGGTCCCAGTACTTC. Amino acids: CASSNRDTAWSQYF.

The gene calls are TRBV10-3 and TRBJ2-5, with D perhaps being TRBD1 or TRBD2 (5 bases each). The V gene's germline CDR1 is ENHRY and CDR2 SYGVKD. The CDR3 has 11 amino acids. V gave up 9 bases and J gave up 5 bases, with 10 bases separating them. CDR3: CAMGRDETQYF. The DNA of the CDR3 is TGTGCCATGGGCAGGGACGAGACCCAGTACTTC.

CDR3: CAISPGDRVNTGELFF. CDR3 nucleotide sequence: TGTGCCATCAGTCCAGGGGACAGAGTCAACACCGGGGAGCTGTTTTTT. The rearrangement links TRBV10-3 to TRBJ2-2; TRBD1 agrees at 7 bases. Germline V lookup: CDR1 ENHRY, CDR2 SYGVKD. CDR3 size: 16 residues. V shed 5 bases and J 2 bases; nucleotides not matched to a gene: 8.

Only a few counts were recorded for this clone. The rearrangement uses TRBV7-3 and TRBJ2-1; D possibly corresponds to TRBD2 (6 bases). Germline V lookup: CDR1 SGHTA, CDR2 FQGTGA. The CDR3 length is 15 residues. V was cut by 5 bases and J by 1 base, with 12 bases left in between. CDR3 protein: CASSNGGSSYNEQFF. The CDR3 nucleotides read TGTGCCAGCAGCAACGGGGGTTCGTCCTACAATGAGCAGTTCTTC.

This clone came up a few times. The rearrangement links TRBV5-1 to TRBJ2-7, with a tentative D call TRBD2 (5 bases). Trimming cost V 5 bases and J 5 bases, with 11 bases left between them. The CDR3 contains 12 residues. CDR1 and CDR2 (germline): SGHRS, YFSETQ. The CDR3 DNA follows: TGCGCCAGCAGTCCCCCGGGGAACGAGCAGTACTTC. Amino acids: CASSPPGNEQYF.

In this sample, this clone turned up a few times. The rearrangement uses TRBV28 and TRBJ2-7; D is perhaps TRBD1 (6 bases). The CDR3 extends over 12 amino acids. V was shortened by 1 base and J by 12 bases, with 13 bases between the two germline ends. The germline CDR1 and CDR2 sequences are MDHEN and SYDVKM. CDR3 in amino acids: CASSLLGGEGYF. The CDR3 coding sequence is TGTGCCAGCAGTTTATTAGGGGGAGAGGGGTACTTC.

With regard to this clone: The identical CDR3 is also encoded by other nucleotide sequences in the sample. The chain is built from TRBV28 and TRBJ2-7; D call uncertain. This CDR3 spans 11 amino acids. Germline loops: CDR1 MDHEN, CDR2 SYDVKM. Trimming left V 5 bases short and J 2 bases short, with 4 bases between. This chain's CDR3 is CASSLAYEQYF. In nucleotides, the CDR3 is TGTGCCAGCAGTCTAGCCTACGAGCAGTACTTC.

The chain links TRBV5-1 to TRBJ2-1, with TRBD2 as a possible D gene (5 bases). Trimming left V 0 bases short and J 8 bases short, with 15 bases between. This CDR3 is 15 amino acids long. Germline CDR1 reads SGHRS; CDR2 reads YFSETQ. CDR3 amino acids: CASSLGVGVVDEQFF. CDR3 nucleotides: TGCGCCAGCAGCTTGGGGGTGGGAGTTGTGGATGAGCAGTTCTTC.

The rearrangement joins TRBV7-9 to TRBJ2-1; 7 bases are a match to TRBD2. V lost 4 bases and J lost 0; bases outside the gene matches: 6. From germline, CDR1 is SEHNR and CDR2 FQNEAQ (reference sequence). This CDR3 comprises 16 residues. The chain's CDR3 is CASSWTLADSYNEQFF. The CDR3 DNA reads as TGTGCCAGCAGCTGGACCCTAGCGGACTCCTACAATGAGCAGTTCTTC.

The count of this clone is one. This rearrangement joins TRBV4-2 to TRBJ2-2; tentatively, D is TRBD1 (5 bases). Per germline, CDR1 LGHNA and CDR2 YNFKEQ. V lost 0 bases and J lost 6, with 20 bases in between. The CDR3 is 18 residues long. CDR3 sequence reads: CASSQESPARATAGELFF. CDR3 nucleotides: TGTGCCAGCAGCCAAGAAAGCCCCGCCAGGGCCACGGCCGGGGAGCTGTTTTTT.

This clone turned up a few times. The rearrangement uses TRBV2 and TRBJ2-2; D might be TRBD2 (6 bases). From germline, CDR1 is SNHLY and CDR2 FYNNEI. The CDR3 sequence is 15 residues long. Trimming took 2 bases from V and 5 from J, leaving 12 bases between them. The CDR3 sequence: CASSELSSGTGELFF. The CDR3 DNA is TGTGCCAGCAGTGAATTGAGTAGCGGAACCGGGGAGCTGTTTTTT.

The chain links TRBV25-1 to TRBJ2-7; 8 positions agree with TRBD2. V was pared by 0 bases and J by 4 bases, with 5 bases of the junction left unmatched. The CDR3 is made up of 15 amino acids. The V gene's germline CDR1 is MGHDK and CDR2 SYGVNS. The CDR3 sequence is CASSEYRGGRYEQYF. The DNA of the CDR3 is TGTGCCAGCAGTGAATATCGGGGGGGTCGGTACGAGCAGTACTTC.